This T cell receptor (beta chain) was profiled in a study of T cell clones after liver transplantation. Profiled with immunoSEQ multiplex PCR; TCRdb holds only in-frame clones, not every one. The data contain roughly 53,000 clones, 60% to 80% of them singletons. Germline loops: CDR1 SGHVS, CDR2 FNYEAQ. The V gene lost 4 bases and the J gene lost 6 bases, with 15 bases spanning the gap. The CDR3 is 15 amino acids. The genes are TRBV7-6 and TRBJ2-2; maybe TRBD2 (5 bases). The TCR sequence derives from a human patient who received a liver transplant. Part of the T cells may come from the graft donor. The sequences come from CD4+ T cells from blood, collected at the 22-month timepoint. CDR3 in amino acids: CASSSLGLISGELFF. The CDR3 DNA follows: TGTGCCAGCAGCTCCCTAGGACTCATATCCGGGGAGCTGTTTTTT.